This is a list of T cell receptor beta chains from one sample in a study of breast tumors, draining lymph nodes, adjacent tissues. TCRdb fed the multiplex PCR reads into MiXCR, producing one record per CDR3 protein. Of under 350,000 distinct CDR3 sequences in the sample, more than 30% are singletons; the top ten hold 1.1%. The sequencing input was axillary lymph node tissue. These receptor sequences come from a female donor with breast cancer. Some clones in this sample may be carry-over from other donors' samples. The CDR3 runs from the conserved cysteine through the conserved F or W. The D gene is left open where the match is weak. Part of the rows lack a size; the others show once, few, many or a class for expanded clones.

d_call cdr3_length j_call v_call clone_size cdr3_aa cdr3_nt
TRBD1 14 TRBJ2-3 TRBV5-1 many CASSLRTGADTQYF TGCGCCAGCAGCTTGAGGACAGGGGCAGATACGCAGTATTTT
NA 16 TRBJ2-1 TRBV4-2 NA CASSQGSDSSYNEQFF TGTGCCAGCAGCCAAGGAAGCGACAGCTCCTACAATGAGCAGTTCTTC
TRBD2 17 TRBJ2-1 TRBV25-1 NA CASSLGLAGSSYNEQFF TGTGCCAGCAGTCTTGGACTAGCGGGATCTTCCTACAATGAGCAGTTCTTC
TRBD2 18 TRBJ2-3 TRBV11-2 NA CASSLEGGTSGSTDTQYF TGTGCCAGCAGCTTAGAGGGGGGGACTAGCGGGAGCACAGATACGCAGTATTTT
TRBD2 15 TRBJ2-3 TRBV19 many CASSIGGSSTDTQYF TGTGCCAGTAGTATAGGCGGGAGTAGCACAGATACGCAGTATTTT
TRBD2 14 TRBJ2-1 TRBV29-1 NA CSLASLAVYNEQFF TGCAGCTTAGCCAGTCTAGCGGTCTACAATGAGCAGTTCTTC
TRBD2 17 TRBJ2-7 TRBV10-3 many CAISGTSGRAKYVEQYF TGTGCCATCAGTGGGACTAGCGGGAGGGCCAAGTACGTCGAGCAGTACTTC
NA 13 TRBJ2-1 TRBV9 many CASSIDSYNEQFF TGTGCCAGCAGCATTGACTCCTACAATGAGCAGTTCTTC
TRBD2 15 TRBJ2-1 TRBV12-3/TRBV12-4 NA CASSSRLAGYDEQFF TGTGCCAGCAGTTCGAGACTAGCGGGATACGATGAGCAGTTCTTC
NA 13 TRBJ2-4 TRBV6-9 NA CASRSSLGDIQYF TGTGCCAGCAGGAGTAGTCTGGGGGACATTCAGTACTTC
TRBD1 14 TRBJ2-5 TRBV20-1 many CSARTDRGKETQYF TGCAGTGCTAGGACGGACAGGGGCAAGGAGACCCAGTACTTC
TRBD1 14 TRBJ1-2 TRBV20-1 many CSARDSGQVRGYTF TGCAGTGCTAGAGATTCGGGACAGGTTCGTGGCTACACCTTC
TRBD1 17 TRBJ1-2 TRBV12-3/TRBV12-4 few CASSPGTGRSVNYGYTF TGTGCCAGCAGCCCCGGGACAGGGAGGAGTGTGAACTATGGCTACACCTTC
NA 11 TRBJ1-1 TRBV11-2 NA CASSLGREAFF TGTGCCAGCAGCTTAGGAAGGGAAGCTTTCTTT
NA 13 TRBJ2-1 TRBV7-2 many CASRLRDFNEQFF TGTGCCAGCAGGTTGAGGGATTTTAATGAGCAGTTCTTC
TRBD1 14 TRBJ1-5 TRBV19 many CASSTTGRFQPQHF TGTGCCAGTAGCACGACAGGGCGATTTCAGCCCCAGCATTTT
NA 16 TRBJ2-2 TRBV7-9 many CASSPVGRLNTGELFF TGTGCCAGCAGCCCGGTGGGCAGGCTTAACACCGGGGAGCTGTTTTTT
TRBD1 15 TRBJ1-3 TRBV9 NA CASSFAGGVGETIYF TGTGCCAGCAGCTTCGCAGGGGGCGTGGGGGAGACCATATATTTT
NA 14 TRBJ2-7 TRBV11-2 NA CASSLASGAYEQYF TGTGCCAGCAGCTTAGCTTCAGGGGCCTACGAGCAGTACTTC
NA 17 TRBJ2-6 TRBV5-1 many CASSPATSTSGANVLTF TGCGCCAGCAGCCCCGCTACCTCAACCTCTGGGGCCAACGTCCTGACTTTC
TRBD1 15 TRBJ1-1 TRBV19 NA CASSIVQGGNTEAFF TGTGCCAGTAGTATAGTCCAGGGGGGAAACACTGAAGCTTTCTTT
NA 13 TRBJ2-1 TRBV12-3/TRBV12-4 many CASSQRIDNEQFF TGTGCCAGCAGTCAGCGGATAGACAATGAGCAGTTCTTC
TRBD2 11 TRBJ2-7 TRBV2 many CASKREYEQYF TGTGCCAGCAAGCGGGAATACGAGCAGTACTTC
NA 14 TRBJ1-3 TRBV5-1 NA CASSLERWGNTIYF TGCGCCAGCAGCTTGGAAAGGTGGGGAAACACCATATATTTT
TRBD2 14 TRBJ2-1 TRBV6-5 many CASSWGGRNNEQFF TGTGCCAGCAGTTGGGGCGGGAGAAACAATGAGCAGTTCTTC
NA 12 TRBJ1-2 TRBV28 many CASTTTNYGYTF TGTGCCAGTACGACCACTAACTATGGCTACACCTTC
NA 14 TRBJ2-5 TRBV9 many CASSVEGGQETQYF TGTGCCAGCAGCGTAGAAGGCGGTCAAGAGACCCAGTACTTC
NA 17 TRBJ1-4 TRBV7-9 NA CASSLANFGGSNEKLFF TGTGCCAGCAGCTTAGCGAATTTTGGGGGCTCTAATGAGAAACTGTTTTTT
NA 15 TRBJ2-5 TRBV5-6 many CASSLAAARYETQYF TGTGCCAGCAGCTTGGCCGCAGCTCGATATGAGACCCAGTACTTC
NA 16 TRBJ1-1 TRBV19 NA CASSLIGSGVKTEAFF TGTGCCAGTAGTCTGATAGGGTCTGGGGTGAAGACTGAAGCTTTCTTT
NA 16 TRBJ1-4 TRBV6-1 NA CAAEGGAGVTNEKLFF TGTGCCGCCGAGGGCGGTGCAGGGGTTACTAATGAAAAACTGTTTTTT
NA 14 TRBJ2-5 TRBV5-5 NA CASSLVGDIETQYF TGTGCCAGCAGCTTGGTAGGGGATATAGAGACCCAGTACTTC
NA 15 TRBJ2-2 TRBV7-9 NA CASSLVGRNTGELFF TGTGCCAGCAGCTTAGTGGGACGTAACACCGGGGAGCTGTTTTTT
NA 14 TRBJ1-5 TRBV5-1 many CASSKDASDQPQHF TGCGCCAGCAGCAAAGACGCCAGCGATCAGCCCCAGCATTTT
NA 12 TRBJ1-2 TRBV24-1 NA CATQQGSYGYTF TGTGCCACGCAACAGGGATCCTATGGCTACACCTTC
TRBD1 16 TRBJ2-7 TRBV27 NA CVSSFDRGRMADEQYF TGTGTCAGCAGTTTCGACAGGGGGCGAATGGCAGACGAGCAGTACTTC
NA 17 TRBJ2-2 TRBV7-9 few CASSPKSGVAETGELFF TGTGCCAGCAGTCCGAAATCAGGTGTAGCGGAGACCGGGGAGCTGTTTTTT
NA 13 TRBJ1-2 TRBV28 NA CASRRRRDYGYTF TGTGCCAGCAGACGGCGTAGGGACTATGGCTACACCTTC
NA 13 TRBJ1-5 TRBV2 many CASKVVTDQPQHF TGTGCCAGCAAAGTGGTTACTGATCAGCCCCAGCATTTT
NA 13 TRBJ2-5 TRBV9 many CASSVNREETQYF TGTGCCAGCAGCGTAAATCGGGAAGAGACCCAGTACTTC
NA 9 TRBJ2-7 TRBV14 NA CARSRGQYF TGTGCCAGGTCTCGCGGGCAGTACTTC
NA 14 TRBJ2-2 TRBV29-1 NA CSVEAQTNTGELFF TGCAGCGTTGAGGCACAAACGAACACCGGGGAGCTGTTTTTT
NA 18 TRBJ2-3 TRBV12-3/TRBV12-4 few CASSLRSGGGRSTDTQYF TGTGCCAGCAGTTTAAGGTCGGGCGGTGGGAGGAGCACAGATACGCAGTATTTT
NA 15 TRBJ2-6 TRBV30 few CAWAGIRTGANVLTF TGTGCCTGGGCAGGGATAAGGACTGGGGCCAACGTCCTGACTTTC
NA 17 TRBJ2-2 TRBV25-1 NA CASGEGLRTANTGELFF TGTGCCAGCGGTGAAGGGCTAAGGACAGCTAACACCGGGGAGCTGTTTTTT
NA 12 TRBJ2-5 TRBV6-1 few CATRQFQETQYF TGTGCCACTCGACAATTCCAAGAGACCCAGTACTTC
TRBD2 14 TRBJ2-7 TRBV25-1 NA CATTGTSGTYEQYF TGTGCTACGACAGGGACTAGCGGGACCTACGAGCAGTACTTC
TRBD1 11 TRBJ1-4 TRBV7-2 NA CASSTGGLGIF TGTGCCAGCTCCACAGGGGGGCTAGGAATTTTT
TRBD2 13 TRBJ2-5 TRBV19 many CASMAPGGVTQYF TGTGCCAGTATGGCACCGGGAGGGGTGACCCAGTACTTC
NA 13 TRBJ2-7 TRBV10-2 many CASSEWSGYEQYF TGCGCCAGCAGTGAGTGGTCAGGATACGAGCAGTACTTC
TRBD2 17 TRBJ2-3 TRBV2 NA CASSRGLIGRFPDTQYF TGTGCCAGCAGTCGCGGTTTGATCGGGAGGTTCCCAGATACGCAGTATTTT
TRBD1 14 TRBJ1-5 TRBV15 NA CATRVGTGNQPQHF TGTGCCACACGTGTCGGGACAGGCAATCAGCCCCAGCATTTT
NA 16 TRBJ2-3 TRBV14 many CASSHAGRPSTDTQYF TGTGCCAGCAGCCACGCGGGGCGTCCTAGCACAGATACGCAGTATTTT
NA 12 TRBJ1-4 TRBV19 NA CASGPPREKLFF TGTGCCAGTGGACCACCTAGAGAAAAACTGTTTTTT
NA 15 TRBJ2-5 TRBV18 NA CASSWGGGDQETQYF TGTGCCAGCTCTTGGGGTGGCGGAGACCAAGAGACCCAGTACTTC
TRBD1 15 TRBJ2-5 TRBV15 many CATSSKGQRQETQYF TGTGCCACCAGCAGCAAGGGACAGCGCCAAGAGACCCAGTACTTC
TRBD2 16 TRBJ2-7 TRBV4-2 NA CASSKGFSGSSYEQYF TGTGCCAGCAGTAAAGGGTTTAGCGGGAGTTCCTACGAGCAGTACTTC
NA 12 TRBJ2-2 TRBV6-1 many CASWKYTGELFF TGTGCCAGCTGGAAATACACCGGGGAGCTGTTTTTT
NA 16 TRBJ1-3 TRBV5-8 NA CASSLSLGGGQNTIYF TGTGCCAGCAGCTTGAGCTTGGGGGGCGGACAAAACACCATATATTTT
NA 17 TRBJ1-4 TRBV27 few CASSTRGPSATNEKLFF TGTGCCAGCAGTACTAGGGGACCATCCGCAACTAATGAAAAACTGTTTTTT